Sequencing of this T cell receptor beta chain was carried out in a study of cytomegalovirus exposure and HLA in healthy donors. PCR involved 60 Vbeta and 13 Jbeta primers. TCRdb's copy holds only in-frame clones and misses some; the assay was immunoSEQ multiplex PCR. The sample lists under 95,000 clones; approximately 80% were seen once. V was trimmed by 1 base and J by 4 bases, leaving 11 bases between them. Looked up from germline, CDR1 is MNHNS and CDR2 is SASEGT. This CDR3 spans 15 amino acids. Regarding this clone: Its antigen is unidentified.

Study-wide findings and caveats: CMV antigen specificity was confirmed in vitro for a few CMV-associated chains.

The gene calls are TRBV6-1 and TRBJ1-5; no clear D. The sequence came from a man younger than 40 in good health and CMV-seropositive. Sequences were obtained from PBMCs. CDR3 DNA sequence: TGTGCCAGCAGTGAAGTCGCGGCGGGGAATCAGCCCCAGCATTTT. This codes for CASSEVAAGNQPQHF.